This is a list of T cell receptor beta chains from one sample in a study of blood T cell repertoires in COVID-19. Generated by immunoSEQ multiplex PCR, the TCRdb table keeps only in-frame clones and is missing some. The sample holds about 240,000 clones; around four fifths are singletons and the top ten take approximately 8.4%. Specimen: peripheral blood. These receptors were obtained from a woman of 80 years or more with COVID-19, enrolled during active disease. Each CDR3 is given with its conserved first and last residue. Each record gives: CDR3 protein, CDR3 DNA, clone size, J gene, D gene, V gene. D genes are given only for firm matches. Clone sizes are given selectively: once, few, many, or a class where the clone is expanded.

CDR3aa: CASSYLGNEKLFF
CDR3nt: TGTGCCAGCAGCTACCTCGGTAATGAAAAACTGTTTTTT
abundance: .
j_gene: TRBJ1-4
d_gene: .
v_gene: TRBV12-3/TRBV12-4

CDR3aa: CASSHGTSGSEAKNIQYF
CDR3nt: TGTGCCAGCAGCCACGGGACTAGCGGGAGTGAAGCCAAAAACATTCAGTACTTC
abundance: .
j_gene: TRBJ2-4
d_gene: TRBD2
v_gene: TRBV3-1/TRBV3-2

CDR3aa: CSVEDLAGLTNEQFF
CDR3nt: TGCAGCGTTGAAGATCTAGCGGGACTAACCAATGAGCAGTTCTTC
abundance: .
j_gene: TRBJ2-1
d_gene: TRBD2
v_gene: TRBV29-1

CDR3aa: CASSVGGGAVYTDTQYF
CDR3nt: TGTGCCAGCAGCGTAGGCGGGGGGGCCGTTTATACGGATACGCAGTATTTT
abundance: .
j_gene: TRBJ2-3
d_gene: TRBD2
v_gene: TRBV9

CDR3aa: CASSVGSVNTEAFF
CDR3nt: TGTGCCAGCAGTGTTGGTTCGGTTAACACTGAAGCTTTCTTT
abundance: .
j_gene: TRBJ1-1
d_gene: .
v_gene: TRBV2

CDR3aa: CASSLVGYSNQPQHF
CDR3nt: TGTGCCAGCAGCTTGGTCGGGTATAGCAATCAGCCCCAGCATTTT
abundance: .
j_gene: TRBJ1-5
d_gene: .
v_gene: TRBV5-6

CDR3aa: CASSHGSGRAYEQYF
CDR3nt: TGCGCCAGCAGCCACGGTAGCGGGAGAGCCTACGAGCAGTACTTC
abundance: .
j_gene: TRBJ2-7
d_gene: TRBD2
v_gene: TRBV5-1

CDR3aa: CASSPGLAGITGELFF
CDR3nt: TGTGCCAGCAGTCCGGGACTAGCGGGAATCACCGGGGAGCTGTTTTTT
abundance: once
j_gene: TRBJ2-2
d_gene: TRBD2
v_gene: TRBV9

CDR3aa: CASKPGQGNAGELFF
CDR3nt: TGTGCCAGCAAACCGGGACAGGGTAACGCCGGGGAGCTGTTTTTT
abundance: .
j_gene: TRBJ2-2
d_gene: TRBD1
v_gene: TRBV2

CDR3aa: CASSLGLAGGHYNEQFF
CDR3nt: TGTGCCAGCAGTCTCGGACTAGCGGGAGGGCACTACAATGAGCAGTTCTTC
abundance: .
j_gene: TRBJ2-1
d_gene: TRBD2
v_gene: TRBV28

CDR3aa: CASRFRGTNTEAFF
CDR3nt: TGTGCCAGCAGGTTCAGGGGGACGAACACTGAAGCTTTCTTT
abundance: .
j_gene: TRBJ1-1
d_gene: TRBD1
v_gene: TRBV7-3

CDR3aa: CASSPQIPREAANYGYTF
CDR3nt: TGTGCCAGCTCACCACAGATCCCCAGGGAGGCGGCTAACTATGGCTACACCTTC
abundance: .
j_gene: TRBJ1-2
d_gene: .
v_gene: TRBV18

CDR3aa: CASSKDTSYEQYF
CDR3nt: TGTGCCAGCAGCAAGGACACCTCCTACGAGCAGTACTTC
abundance: once
j_gene: TRBJ2-7
d_gene: .
v_gene: TRBV11-2

CDR3aa: CSVATGSRSEQFF
CDR3nt: TGCAGCGTTGCGACAGGGAGCAGAAGTGAGCAGTTCTTC
abundance: once
j_gene: TRBJ2-1
d_gene: TRBD1
v_gene: TRBV29-1

CDR3aa: CASSLGAGQGYTF
CDR3nt: TGTGCCAGCAGCTTGGGGGCAGGGCAAGGCTACACCTTC
abundance: few
j_gene: TRBJ1-2
d_gene: .
v_gene: TRBV5-6

CDR3aa: CASSLAGAGGELFF
CDR3nt: TGTGCCAGCAGCTTGGCCGGAGCGGGTGGGGAGCTGTTTTTT
abundance: .
j_gene: TRBJ2-2
d_gene: .
v_gene: TRBV5-4

CDR3aa: CASSSLVRGTEAFF
CDR3nt: TGTGCCAGCAGCTCCCTAGTTAGGGGCACTGAAGCTTTCTTT
abundance: .
j_gene: TRBJ1-1
d_gene: .
v_gene: TRBV11-2

CDR3aa: CASSGSGLSYNEQFF
CDR3nt: TGTGCCAGCAGCGGATCGGGACTCTCCTACAATGAGCAGTTCTTC
abundance: .
j_gene: TRBJ2-1
d_gene: .
v_gene: TRBV7-9

CDR3aa: CASSAAGGVTEAFF
CDR3nt: TGTGCCAGCTCTGCCGCAGGGGGAGTCACTGAAGCTTTCTTT
abundance: once
j_gene: TRBJ1-1
d_gene: TRBD1
v_gene: TRBV6-4

CDR3aa: CASSLGGTSGSDEQFF
CDR3nt: TGTGCCAGCAGCTTAGGAGGGACTAGCGGGTCAGATGAGCAGTTCTTC
abundance: .
j_gene: TRBJ2-1
d_gene: TRBD2
v_gene: TRBV7-9

CDR3aa: CASSVGKTSGPQSTQYF
CDR3nt: TGTGCCAGCAGCGTAGGAAAGACTAGCGGGCCCCAATCGACCCAGTACTTC
abundance: .
j_gene: TRBJ2-5
d_gene: TRBD2
v_gene: TRBV9

CDR3aa: CASSFGGRSNQPQHF
CDR3nt: TGTGCCAGCAGTTTTGGAGGCCGTAGCAATCAGCCCCAGCATTTT
abundance: .
j_gene: TRBJ1-5
d_gene: .
v_gene: TRBV27

CDR3aa: CASSVESAGGPRNTQYF
CDR3nt: TGTGCCAGCAGCGTTGAATCGGCGGGGGGGCCGAGGAATACGCAGTATTTT
abundance: once
j_gene: TRBJ2-3
d_gene: TRBD2
v_gene: TRBV9

CDR3aa: CASSSGQKFGTEAFF
CDR3nt: TGTGCCAGCAGCTCCGGACAGAAATTTGGCACTGAAGCTTTCTTT
abundance: .
j_gene: TRBJ1-1
d_gene: .
v_gene: TRBV7-2

CDR3aa: CASSFLGQSPYEQYF
CDR3nt: TGTGCCAGCAGCTTCCTAGGACAGTCCCCCTACGAGCAGTACTTC
abundance: .
j_gene: TRBJ2-7
d_gene: .
v_gene: TRBV7-8

CDR3aa: CAWRYGSTEAFF
CDR3nt: TGTGCCTGGAGGTACGGGAGCACTGAAGCTTTCTTT
abundance: .
j_gene: TRBJ1-1
d_gene: .
v_gene: TRBV30

CDR3aa: CSASLGSGALQETQYF
CDR3nt: TGCAGTGCTAGTCTAGGTAGCGGGGCCCTACAAGAGACCCAGTACTTC
abundance: few
j_gene: TRBJ2-5
d_gene: TRBD2
v_gene: TRBV20-1

CDR3aa: CASSGTTNEKLFF
CDR3nt: TGTGCCAGCAGCGGGACAACTAATGAAAAACTGTTTTTT
abundance: .
j_gene: TRBJ1-4
d_gene: .
v_gene: TRBV6-5

CDR3aa: CASQAGGRANVLTF
CDR3nt: TGTGCCAGCCAAGCAGGGGGCAGGGCCAACGTCCTGACTTTC
abundance: .
j_gene: TRBJ2-6
d_gene: TRBD1
v_gene: TRBV28

CDR3aa: CASSTGTGGFNEQFF
CDR3nt: TGTGCCAGCTCTACCGGGACAGGGGGGTTCAATGAGCAGTTCTTC
abundance: .
j_gene: TRBJ2-1
d_gene: TRBD1
v_gene: TRBV18

CDR3aa: CASSQEQGTGRTETQYF
CDR3nt: TGCGCCAGCAGCCAAGAGCAGGGGACAGGGCGGACAGAGACCCAGTACTTC
abundance: .
j_gene: TRBJ2-5
d_gene: TRBD1
v_gene: TRBV4-3

CDR3aa: CASSWDRSSYGYTF
CDR3nt: TGTGCCAGCAGCTGGGACAGGTCATCCTATGGCTACACCTTC
abundance: few
j_gene: TRBJ1-2
d_gene: TRBD1
v_gene: TRBV5-4

CDR3aa: CAWSSQGNQPQHF
CDR3nt: TGTGCCTGGAGTTCACAGGGGAATCAGCCCCAGCATTTT
abundance: .
j_gene: TRBJ1-5
d_gene: TRBD1
v_gene: TRBV30

CDR3aa: CASSASGGGNTIYF
CDR3nt: TGTGCCAGCAGTGCCTCGGGGGGTGGAAACACCATATATTTT
abundance: .
j_gene: TRBJ1-3
d_gene: .
v_gene: TRBV28

CDR3aa: CAWSVSRDSLSNQPQHF
CDR3nt: TGTGCCTGGAGTGTATCCCGGGACAGCCTTAGCAATCAGCCCCAGCATTTT
abundance: .
j_gene: TRBJ1-5
d_gene: TRBD1
v_gene: TRBV30

CDR3aa: CASSLISGAGELFF
CDR3nt: TGTGCCAGCAGCTTAATATCAGGGGCCGGGGAGCTGTTTTTT
abundance: .
j_gene: TRBJ2-2
d_gene: .
v_gene: TRBV7-3

CDR3aa: CAWSGGSGAKRQFF
CDR3nt: TGTGCCTGGAGTGGGGGCTCAGGAGCCAAGAGGCAGTTCTTC
abundance: .
j_gene: TRBJ2-1
d_gene: .
v_gene: TRBV30

CDR3aa: CASSFSNTEAFF
CDR3nt: TGTGCCAGCAGCTTCTCGAACACTGAAGCTTTCTTT
abundance: .
j_gene: TRBJ1-1
d_gene: .
v_gene: TRBV7-9

CDR3aa: CASSLAGYYNEQFF
CDR3nt: TGTGCCAGCAGTTTAGCGGGGTATTACAATGAGCAGTTCTTC
abundance: .
j_gene: TRBJ2-1
d_gene: TRBD2
v_gene: TRBV7-3

CDR3aa: CASSPGLAATDTQYF
CDR3nt: TGTGCCAGCAGTCCAGGACTAGCGGCCACAGATACGCAGTATTTT
abundance: .
j_gene: TRBJ2-3
d_gene: TRBD2
v_gene: TRBV6-5

CDR3aa: CASSPGQGATAYGYTF
CDR3nt: TGCGCCAGCAGCCCCGGACAGGGGGCGACGGCCTATGGCTACACCTTC
abundance: .
j_gene: TRBJ1-2
d_gene: TRBD1
v_gene: TRBV4-3

CDR3aa: CASSSGTGGEKLFF
CDR3nt: TGTGCCAGCAGCTCCGGGACGGGGGGGGAAAAACTGTTTTTT
abundance: .
j_gene: TRBJ1-4
d_gene: .
v_gene: TRBV7-2

CDR3aa: CASSSPGFTDEQFF
CDR3nt: TGTGCCAGCAGTTCCCCGGGGTTTACGGATGAGCAGTTCTTC
abundance: .
j_gene: TRBJ2-1
d_gene: .
v_gene: TRBV6-5

CDR3aa: CASSYLTDDRPQHF
CDR3nt: TGTGCCAGCAGTTACCTGACAGATGATCGGCCCCAGCATTTT
abundance: .
j_gene: TRBJ1-5
d_gene: .
v_gene: TRBV6-6

CDR3aa: CASSLVPSGRYTQYF
CDR3nt: TGTGCCAGCAGCTTAGTCCCTAGCGGGAGGTATACGCAGTATTTT
abundance: .
j_gene: TRBJ2-3
d_gene: TRBD2
v_gene: TRBV11-2

CDR3aa: CASSLEGVDTQYF
CDR3nt: TGCGCCAGCAGCTTGGAGGGGGTAGATACGCAGTATTTT
abundance: .
j_gene: TRBJ2-3
d_gene: .
v_gene: TRBV5-1

CDR3aa: CASSRLAGMSYEQYF
CDR3nt: TGCGCCAGCAGCAGACTAGCGGGGATGTCCTACGAGCAGTACTTC
abundance: .
j_gene: TRBJ2-7
d_gene: TRBD2
v_gene: TRBV5-1

CDR3aa: CASSRFSRQGSSRGNTIYF
CDR3nt: TGTGCCAGCAGTCGATTTTCCAGACAGGGGAGTTCGCGTGGAAACACCATATATTTT
abundance: .
j_gene: TRBJ1-3
d_gene: TRBD1
v_gene: TRBV6-6

CDR3aa: CSVAGTGSNIQYF
CDR3nt: TGCAGCGTTGCAGGCACAGGGAGTAACATTCAGTACTTC
abundance: .
j_gene: TRBJ2-4
d_gene: .
v_gene: TRBV29-1

CDR3aa: CASSLRQRQETQYF
CDR3nt: TGTGCCAGCAGCCTTAGACAACGCCAAGAGACCCAGTACTTC
abundance: .
j_gene: TRBJ2-5
d_gene: .
v_gene: TRBV7-2

CDR3aa: CASSWGRGPYEQYF
CDR3nt: TGTGCCAGCAGTTGGGGTAGGGGGCCCTACGAGCAGTACTTC
abundance: .
j_gene: TRBJ2-7
d_gene: TRBD1
v_gene: TRBV28

CDR3aa: CASTRDVYEQYF
CDR3nt: TGTGCCAGCACGCGGGATGTCTACGAGCAGTACTTC
abundance: .
j_gene: TRBJ2-7
d_gene: .
v_gene: TRBV28

CDR3aa: CASSFLAGVSETQYF
CDR3nt: TGCGCCAGCAGCTTTCTAGCGGGAGTGTCCGAGACCCAGTACTTC
abundance: .
j_gene: TRBJ2-5
d_gene: TRBD2
v_gene: TRBV5-1

CDR3aa: CASTFTGGGFSNQPQHF
CDR3nt: TGTGCCAGTACATTTACAGGGGGCGGTTTCAGCAATCAGCCCCAGCATTTT
abundance: .
j_gene: TRBJ1-5
d_gene: TRBD1
v_gene: TRBV19

CDR3aa: CASSRQGGSYEQYF
CDR3nt: TGCGCCAGCAGCAGACAGGGGGGCTCCTACGAGCAGTACTTC
abundance: .
j_gene: TRBJ2-7
d_gene: TRBD1
v_gene: TRBV5-1

CDR3aa: CASSLTGGAEYEQYF
CDR3nt: TGTGCCAGCAGCTTAACAGGGGGCGCGGAATACGAGCAGTACTTC
abundance: .
j_gene: TRBJ2-7
d_gene: TRBD1
v_gene: TRBV5-6

CDR3aa: CASSYTGGHGELFF
CDR3nt: TGTGCCAGCAGTTACACAGGGGGCCACGGGGAGCTGTTTTTT
abundance: .
j_gene: TRBJ2-2
d_gene: TRBD1
v_gene: TRBV6-6

CDR3aa: CASSPDRAGGRDTQYF
CDR3nt: TGTGCCAGCAGCCCGGATCGGGCAGGGGGAAGGGATACGCAGTATTTT
abundance: .
j_gene: TRBJ2-3
d_gene: TRBD1
v_gene: TRBV7-9

CDR3aa: CASSFGDYEQFF
CDR3nt: TGTGCCAGCAGTTTTGGGGACTATGAGCAGTTCTTC
abundance: few
j_gene: TRBJ2-1
d_gene: .
v_gene: TRBV12-3/TRBV12-4